The subject of this entry is one T cell receptor (beta chain). Via MiXCR, TCRdb re-called the RT-PCR reads, giving one row per CDR3 protein. The sample lists hundreds of thousands of distinct CDR3 sequences; 13% to 15% were seen once. Sequenced material: memory CD4+ T cells from blood. This TCR was sampled from a female donor in good health, serving as a healthy control.

The CDR3 sequence is CASSQDRNPPETQYF. Here the CDR3 DNA reads TGCGCCAGCAGCCAAGATCGGAACCCACCAGAGACCCAGTACTTC. This chain links TRBV4-3 with TRBJ2-5; no reliable D call. The germline CDR1 and CDR2 sequences are LGHNA and YSLEER. V was shortened by 0 bases and J by 4 bases, with 12 bases between the two germline ends. This CDR3 is built from 15 residues.